Listed here are 27 T cell receptor beta chains from one sample, sequenced in a study of identical twins. MiXCR was run by TCRdb on the 5' RACE reads, yielding one entry per CDR3 protein. Among 200,000 to 250,000 distinct CDR3 sequences listed, 5.5% to 7.5% were seen once. The same specimen was also included in a second study, on T cells expressing NK-cell markers.

The sequenced sample consisted of CD8+ T cells sorted from blood. The receptors were gathered from a woman aged 18-29 years in good health.

The rearrangement joins TRBV29-1 to TRBJ1-2; TRBD1 is a possible D gene (5 bases). V was clipped by 4 bases and J by 2 bases, with 8 bases between them. The CDR3 runs 12 residues. Looked up from germline, CDR1 is SQVTM and CDR2 is ANQGSEA. Here the CDR3 DNA reads TGCAGCGTTGTAAGGGACAACTATGGCTACACCTTC. It yields the protein CSVVRDNYGYTF.

This clonotype has a count of ten or more. The chain uses TRBV7-6 and TRBJ2-7; TRBD2 matches 14 bases. V was pared by 5 bases and J by 2 bases, with 2 bases of the junction left unmatched. Germline CDR1 reads SGHVS; CDR2 reads FNYEAQ. The CDR3 consists of 15 residues. The CDR3 coding sequence is TGTGCCAGCAGCCAGACTAGCGGGAGGGCCTACGAGCAGTACTTC. Its translation is CASSQTSGRAYEQYF.

This clonotype was recorded a few times. V is TRBV4-3 and J is TRBJ2-7; 8 bases fit TRBD2. Germline CDR1 and CDR2: LGHNA and YSLEER. The junction had 7 bases not matched to a gene; V was cut back by 3 bases and J by 3 bases. The CDR3 runs to 15 residues. CDR3 loop: CASSQDLGLGYEQYF. The DNA of the CDR3 is TGCGCCAGCAGCCAGGACTTGGGACTAGGCTACGAGCAGTACTTC.

A single count supports this clonotype. The V and J genes are TRBV20-1 and TRBJ2-5; either TRBD1 or TRBD2 may fit D (6 bases each). The CDR3 is 15 residues long. Trimming shortened V by 0 bases and J by 2 bases, and 13 bases separated the two germline ends. Germline assignment: CDR1 DFQATT and CDR2 SNEGSKA (reference sequence). CDR3 coding DNA: TGCAGTGCTAGAGATCGAGGGGGGCTGCAAGAGACCCAGTACTTC. This translates into CSARDRGGLQETQYF.

In its sample, this clonotype was seen many times. The gene calls are TRBV7-9 and TRBJ2-5, with 8 bases fitting TRBD1. Per germline, CDR1 SEHNR and CDR2 FQNEAQ (reference sequence). The V and J ends lost 5 bases and 1 base, in that order; junction bases with no gene match: 9. This CDR3 is 16 amino acids long. CDR3 in DNA: TGTGCCAGCAGCGGATGGGACAGGAGGGCCCAAGAGACCCAGTACTTC. Translated, it gives CASSGWDRRAQETQYF.

V and J are TRBV11-2 and TRBJ2-3, with D hard to call. The CDR3 sequence is 13 residues long. Trimming pared 4 bases from V and 6 bases from J, leaving 11 bases between. Germline CDR1 is SGHAT and CDR2 is FQNNGV. CDR3 coding DNA: TGTGCCAGCAGCTCGGCCCTTCGGGATACGCAGTATTTT. The encoded protein is CASSSALRDTQYF.

This clonotype showed up many times. This chain joins TRBV2 and TRBJ2-5, with a possible D match to TRBD1 (5 bases). The CDR3 is 14 residues long. Between the trimmed V and J ends, which lost 1 base and 5 bases, there was a span of 11 bases. CDR1 SNHLY and CDR2 FYNNEI come from the germline V gene. The CDR3 DNA sequence: TGTGCCAGCAGTGAAGGCCAGGGATTTGAGACCCAGTACTTC. Translated, it gives CASSEGQGFETQYF.

The chain uses TRBV9 and TRBJ2-3, with D perhaps being TRBD1 or TRBD2 (5 bases each). The CDR3 totals 15 residues. The V gene's germline CDR1 is SGDLS and CDR2 YYNGEE. V lost 0 bases, J lost 0 bases, and 8 bases lay in between. The CDR3 loop reads CASSVVGDSTDTQYF. The CDR3 nucleotides read TGTGCCAGCAGCGTAGTGGGGGATAGCACAGATACGCAGTATTTT.

This clonotype was found a few times. The rearrangement joins TRBV7-3 to TRBJ2-3; D perhaps matches TRBD2 (5 bases). The germline gives CDR1 SGHTA, CDR2 FQGTGA. Trimming took off 4 bases at V and 2 bases at J, with 19 bases between the two ends. The CDR3 is made up of 17 amino acids. CDR3 protein: CASSSTNRESDTDTQYF. CDR3 nucleotides: TGTGCCAGCAGCTCAACGAATAGGGAGAGCGACACAGATACGCAGTATTTT.

The chain couples TRBV6-5 to TRBJ1-2; no clear D gene. CDR3 length: 14 residues. Germline loops: CDR1 MNHEY, CDR2 SVGAGI. Trimming pared 4 bases from V and 5 bases from J, leaving 14 bases between. The CDR3 protein is CASSSTERRYGYTF. The CDR3 bases are TGTGCCAGCAGTTCCACCGAGAGACGGTATGGCTACACCTTC.

This clonotype was seen many times. The genes are TRBV12-3 or TRBV12-4 and TRBJ2-1; 9 nucleotides match TRBD1. Losses at the gene ends were 5 bases for V and 1 base for J; bases not matched to a gene: 3. The CDR3 has 15 residues. The CDR3: CASSPGQGSYNEQFF. In nucleotides, the CDR3 is TGTGCCAGCAGTCCCGGACAGGGGTCCTACAATGAGCAGTTCTTC.

The table lists this clonotype with many counts. The rearrangement uses TRBV7-2 and TRBJ2-7; 8 bases are shared with TRBD2. The ends lost 2 bases at V and 4 bases at J; junction bases unmatched: 7. The CDR3 runs to 15 residues. Per the germline V gene, CDR1 is SGHTA and CDR2 is FQGNSA. The CDR3 sequence is CASSLSPSGSYEQYF. DNA for the CDR3: TGTGCCAGCAGCTTATCACCTAGCGGGTCTTACGAGCAGTACTTC.

This clonotype was recorded many times. This chain uses TRBV7-9 with TRBJ2-1, with 7 bases fitting TRBD2. After removal of 5 bases from V and 4 bases from J, the junction contained 8 bases not matched to a gene. The CDR3 spans 15 residues. In germline, CDR1 is SEHNR, CDR2 FQNEAQ (reference sequence). DNA for the CDR3: TGTGCCAGCAGCCCTCGAGGACTAGAATACAATGAGCAGTTCTTC. Translated, it gives CASSPRGLEYNEQFF.

This chain links TRBV29-1 with TRBJ1-2; D uncertain. The CDR3 has 10 amino acids. V was trimmed by 6 bases and J by 6 bases, leaving 8 bases between them. Germline V lookup: CDR1 SQVTM, CDR2 ANQGSEA. The CDR3 sequence: CSVILDGYTF. The CDR3 coding sequence is TGCAGCGTGATCCTGGATGGCTACACCTTC.

This clonotype was counted only a few times. The chain joins TRBV9 to TRBJ2-3; 8 nucleotides agree with TRBD2. Losses at the gene ends were 3 bases for V and 3 bases for J; bases not matched to a gene: 9. The germline V gene encodes CDR1 SGDLS and CDR2 YYNGEE. The CDR3 is 16 amino acids. The CDR3 here is CASSAQRERVTDTQYF. CDR3 sequence (DNA): TGTGCCAGCAGCGCCCAGCGGGAGAGGGTAACAGATACGCAGTATTTT.

The V call is TRBV27, the J call TRBJ2-2; D unclear. Germline CDR1 MNHEY, CDR2 SMNVEV (reference sequence). Trimming took off 7 bases at V and 4 bases at J, with 10 bases between the two ends. This CDR3 is 13 amino acids long. CDR3 region: CASTPSFTGELFF. The CDR3 nucleotides read TGTGCCAGCACCCCCTCTTTCACCGGGGAGCTGTTTTTT.

This clonotype was observed at least ten times. The chain has TRBV9 and TRBJ2-1, with D possibly being TRBD1 or TRBD2 (5 bases each). V lost 3 bases to trimming and J lost 7 bases, with 14 bases between them. The V gene's germline CDR1 is SGDLS and CDR2 YYNGEE. The length of the CDR3 is 14 residues. The CDR3, as DNA: TGTGCCAGCAGCGAGGGACCCTTAGGGAATGAGCAGTTCTTC. Amino acids: CASSEGPLGNEQFF.

The sample holds many counts of this clonotype. The rearrangement links TRBV28 to TRBJ2-5; D might be TRBD1 (6 bases). Deletions cut 4 bases from V and 7 bases from J, with 16 bases between. The CDR3 sequence is 14 residues long. Germline CDR1 and CDR2: MDHEN and SYDVKM. The CDR3 bases are TGTGCCAGCAGTTCGATGGTGACAGGTGGGACCCAGTACTTC. Translation gives CASSSMVTGGTQYF.

The chain combines TRBV7-8 with TRBJ2-7; 11 positions match TRBD2. The ends lost 2 bases at V and 6 bases at J; junction bases unmatched: 6. The CDR3 covers 15 residues. Germline CDR1 reads SGHVS; CDR2 reads FQNEAQ. CDR3 sequence: CASSLSLAGGGEQYF. The DNA of the CDR3 is TGTGCCAGCAGCTTATCCCTAGCGGGAGGCGGCGAGCAGTACTTC.

This clonotype was seen only a few times. The chain recombines TRBV14 with TRBJ2-5, with unresolved D. Trimming removed 3 bases from V and 2 bases from J, with 10 bases in between. CDR3 length equals 14 residues. The germline V gene has CDR1 SGHDN and CDR2 FVKESK. This CDR3 reads CASSHTNRQETQYF. The CDR3 nucleotides are TGTGCCAGCAGCCACACGAACCGGCAAGAGACCCAGTACTTC.

The genes are TRBV11-2 and TRBJ2-1; D not resolved. This CDR3 contains 12 residues. Germline CDR1 is SGHAT and CDR2 is FQNNGV. V gave up 3 bases and J gave up 8 bases, with 8 bases separating them. The CDR3 spells CASSFDGDEQFF. CDR3 DNA sequence: TGTGCCAGCAGCTTCGATGGGGATGAGCAGTTCTTC.

This clonotype was counted ten times or more. The V call is TRBV12-3 or TRBV12-4, the J call TRBJ2-7, with 8 positions matching TRBD1. V shed 6 bases and J 6 bases; nucleotides not matched to a gene: 16. This CDR3 contains 16 residues. The CDR3 region has the DNA TGTGCCAGCAGGCGAGACAGGGGTTGGATCCTTTGCGAGCAGTACTTC. Amino acids: CASRRDRGWILCEQYF.

This clonotype was found many times. The rearrangement links TRBV7-3 to TRBJ2-1, with 8 bases that match TRBD2. V was pared by 3 bases and J by 4 bases, with 5 bases of the junction left unmatched. Germline CDR1 and CDR2: SGHTA and FQGTGA. CDR3 length: 15 residues. The CDR3 is CASSFRGGGYNEQFF. The CDR3 DNA reads TGTGCCAGCAGCTTCCGGGGGGGCGGTTACAATGAGCAGTTCTTC.

The chain recombines TRBV6-6 with TRBJ1-2, with 7 bases lining up with TRBD1. V lost 8 bases, J lost 7 bases, and 10 bases stayed unmatched. This CDR3 comprises 13 residues. Germline CDR1 reads MNHNY; CDR2 reads SVGAGI (reference sequence). CDR3 protein: CASQGEGVTGYTF. As DNA, the CDR3 is TGTGCCAGCCAGGGGGAGGGGGTGACTGGCTACACCTTC.

This clonotype was picked up a small number of times. The chain is built from TRBV27 and TRBJ2-1, with D hard to call. The CDR3 is made up of 16 amino acids. The ends were cut back, 0 bases at V and 2 bases at J, with 11 bases in the middle. Germline CDR1 is MNHEY and CDR2 is SMNVEV (reference sequence). The CDR3 spells CASSLSATQPYNEQFF. The CDR3 DNA reads TGTGCCAGCAGTTTATCTGCCACTCAACCCTACAATGAGCAGTTCTTC.

This clonotype was observed a few times. V usage is TRBV19 and J usage is TRBJ2-7, with D perhaps TRBD1 (6 bases). The CDR3 is 14 residues long. Trimming shortened V by 1 base and J by 3 bases, and 10 bases separated the two germline ends. In germline, CDR1 is LNHDA, CDR2 SQIVND (reference sequence). The CDR3 protein is CASSIGGGGYEQYF. In DNA, the CDR3 is TGTGCCAGTAGTATAGGTGGGGGCGGCTACGAGCAGTACTTC.

This clonotype has a handful of counts. The chain carries TRBV4-1 and TRBJ2-3, with D perhaps matching TRBD2 (5 bases). CDR1 MGHRA and CDR2 YSYEKL come from the germline V gene. This CDR3 region has 16 residues. Trimming pared 0 bases from V and 1 base from J, leaving 11 bases between. The CDR3 region is CASSQEPVGGTDTQYF. The CDR3 DNA sequence: TGCGCCAGCAGCCAAGAACCAGTCGGGGGCACAGATACGCAGTATTTT.